The 30 T cell receptor beta chains below were found in one sample sequenced in a study of blood T cell repertoires in COVID-19. Sequencing was performed with immunoSEQ multiplex PCR; in TCRdb, only in-frame clones are kept and a portion is missing. The sample has approximately 300,000 clones; around 83% are singletons. Sequenced: peripheral blood. The receptors originated from a woman between 45 and 60 years old with acute or convalescent COVID-19.

CDR3 in DNA: TGTGCCTGGAGCAAACTCTCCTATAATTCACCCCTCCACTTT. Protein: CAWSKLSYNSPLHF. The chain combines TRBV30 with TRBJ1-6, with D unresolved. The germline V gene has CDR1 GTSNPN and CDR2 SVGIG (reference sequence). The CDR3 is made up of 14 amino acids. The V end lost 3 bases, the J end lost 0 bases, and 6 bases lay between the germline ends.

V and J are TRBV11-3 and TRBJ2-2; 10 positions agree with TRBD1. The CDR3 is 15 residues long. V shed 5 bases and J 1 base; nucleotides not matched to a gene: 1. Germline V lookup: CDR1 SGHNT, CDR2 YENEEA. The CDR3, as DNA: TGTGCCAGCAGCCGGGACAGGGGGAACACCGGGGAGCTGTTTTTT. Translating gives CASSRDRGNTGELFF. Combining the CDR3 with reference TRBV11-3 and TRBJ2-2 gives the whole variable domain EAGVVQSPRYKIIEKKQPVAFWCNPISGHNTLYWYLQNLGQGPELLIRYENEEAVDDSQLPKDRFSAERLKGVDSTLKIQPAELGDSAVYLCASSRDRGNTGELFFGEGSRLTVL.

The CDR3 sequence is CSAPRQGEEGYTF. For the CDR3, the DNA is TGCAGCGCCCCACGACAGGGGGAGGAAGGCTACACCTTC. V usage is TRBV29-1 and J usage is TRBJ1-2, with 9 bases fitting TRBD1. This CDR3 spans 13 amino acids. V lost 7 bases and J lost 8; bases outside the gene matches: 11. The germline V gene has CDR1 SQVTM and CDR2 ANQGSEA.

This clone was detected only once. The chain recombines TRBV10-2 with TRBJ1-2; the match to TRBD1 covers 7 bases. Germline V gene lookup returns CDR1 WSHSY and CDR2 SAAADI. This CDR3 has 14 amino acids. After removal of 2 bases from V and 4 bases from J, the junction contained 4 bases not matched to a gene. In DNA, the CDR3 is TGCGCCAGCAGTGAGCCGAGGGGGCTCTATGGCTACACCTTC. Protein sequence: CASSEPRGLYGYTF.

The chain employs TRBV14 and TRBJ2-1; D may be TRBD2 (5 bases). The CDR3 spans 13 residues. CDR1 and CDR2 from the germline V gene are SGHDN and FVKESK. The ends were cut back, 5 bases at V and 4 bases at J, with 9 bases in the middle. The chain's CDR3 is CASSRREYNEQFF. The CDR3, as DNA: TGTGCCAGCAGCAGACGGGAATACAATGAGCAGTTCTTC.

As concerns this clone: The same CDR3 arises from other DNA sequences in this sample as well. The chain uses TRBV7-2 and TRBJ2-3; D not resolved. The V and J ends lost 4 bases and 2 bases respectively, with 4 bases between them. Per germline, CDR1 SGHTA and CDR2 FQGNSA. The CDR3 is 12 amino acids. The CDR3 region has the DNA TGTGCCAGCAGCTCTTACACAGATACGCAGTATTTT. Its protein product is CASSSYTDTQYF.

This chain links TRBV6-5 with TRBJ2-1; 10 nucleotides line up with TRBD2. This CDR3 contains 15 residues. V lost 4 bases to trimming and J lost 7 bases; unmatched junction nucleotides: 7. Per the germline V gene, CDR1 is MNHEY and CDR2 is SVGAGI. CDR3 bases: TGTGCCAGCAGTTCAGCGGGAGGGCCGAGGAATGAGCAGTTCTTC. Amino acids: CASSSAGGPRNEQFF.

This clone appeared once. V is TRBV11-1 and J is TRBJ1-4; TRBD1 is a possible D gene (5 bases). Germline V lookup: CDR1 SGHAT, CDR2 FQDESV (reference sequence). This CDR3 contains 14 residues. V lost 3 bases and J lost 8, with 13 bases in between. The CDR3 region has the DNA TGTGCCAGCAGCTTGATCGGGGGAGACGAAAAACTGTTTTTT. Translation gives CASSLIGGDEKLFF.

This chain uses TRBV6-1 with TRBJ2-2; D call uncertain. Trimming cost V 3 bases and J 1 base, with 21 bases left between them. This CDR3 comprises 19 residues. Germline CDR1 MNHNS, CDR2 SASEGT. Here the CDR3 reads CASSDYHGETLKNTGELFF. For the CDR3, the DNA is TGTGCCAGCAGTGATTATCATGGAGAGACTCTCAAGAACACCGGGGAGCTGTTTTTT.

The rearrangement links TRBV9 to TRBJ2-7, with 10 bases matching TRBD1. Per the germline V gene, CDR1 is SGDLS and CDR2 is YYNGEE. The CDR3 loop spans 15 amino acids. Trimming removed 3 bases from V and 6 bases from J; junction bases left unmatched: 9. Written as DNA, the CDR3 is TGTGCCAGCAGCGCCCAGCCCGGGACAGGGGTCGAGCAGTACTTC. It encodes CASSAQPGTGVEQYF.

Of note for this clone: Other DNA sequences in this sample translate to the same CDR3. The rearrangement uses TRBV7-6 and TRBJ1-3; 9 bases align to TRBD1. This CDR3 comprises 17 residues. J gave up 0 bases and V 1 base, and 4 bases lay outside the gene matches. Germline V lookup: CDR1 SGHVS, CDR2 FNYEAQ. The CDR3 is CASSLGGQGSSGNTIYF. The CDR3 DNA follows: TGTGCCAGCAGCTTAGGGGGACAGGGAAGCTCTGGAAACACCATATATTTT.

V is TRBV30 and J is TRBJ1-3; D is ambiguous. V lost 4 bases and J lost 0, with 10 bases in between. From germline, CDR1 is GTSNPN and CDR2 SVGIG (reference sequence). The CDR3 spans 14 residues. The CDR3 bases are TGTGCCTGGAATGAGGGCTACTCTGGAAACACCATATATTTT. Protein sequence: CAWNEGYSGNTIYF.

The chain couples TRBV2 to TRBJ1-6; perhaps TRBD1 as D (6 bases). CDR3 length: 17 residues. Germline V lookup: CDR1 SNHLY, CDR2 FYNNEI. Trimming left V 2 bases short and J 8 bases short, with 19 bases between. CDR3 nucleotide sequence: TGTGCCAGCAGTGAAAATTTTGTCCCAGGGGATGATTCACCCCTCCACTTT. It translates to CASSENFVPGDDSPLHF.

This rearrangement joins TRBV6-5 to TRBJ2-5; 7 positions agree with TRBD2. V trimming: 7 bases; J trimming: 5 bases; junction bases outside the gene matches: 7. CDR1 is MNHEY and CDR2 is SVGAGI in the germline V gene. This CDR3 spans 13 amino acids. The CDR3 is CASTLPGGETQYF. CDR3 DNA: TGTGCCAGCACCCTCCCCGGGGGGGAGACCCAGTACTTC.

This chain uses TRBV5-4 with TRBJ2-5; 10 bases map to TRBD2. The germline V gene has CDR1 SGHNT and CDR2 YYREEE (reference sequence). This CDR3 has 17 amino acids. Trimming at V came to 5 bases and at J to 2 bases, leaving 12 bases not matched to a gene. CDR3 in DNA: TGTGCCAGCAGTCAGGGGACTAGCGCAAGAGTTCAAGAGACCCAGTACTTC. Encoded protein: CASSQGTSARVQETQYF.

The genes are TRBV12-1 and TRBJ1-5; TRBD1, the table's D call, lacks a check against the DNA. TRBV12-1 corresponds to a pseudogene. This CDR3 comprises 17 residues. The CDR3 DNA is TGTGCCAGCAGCTCACCGGGACAGGGGGGTCCCAATCAGCCCCAGCATTTT. It specifies CASSSPGQGGPNQPQHF.

The chain carries TRBV18 and TRBJ1-1; D is undetermined. CDR1 and CDR2 from the germline V gene are KGHSH and LQKENI. The ends were cut back, 1 base at V and 1 base at J, with 4 bases in the middle. The CDR3 contains 13 residues. In nucleotides, the CDR3 is TGTGCCAGCTCACCACGGCCGAACACTGAAGCTTTCTTT. This sequence encodes CASSPRPNTEAFF.

This clone was detected only once. The rearrangement joins TRBV5-5 to TRBJ1-4, with D tentatively TRBD1 (6 bases). Trimming took off 0 bases at V and 8 bases at J, with 23 bases between the two ends. Germline CDR1 is SGHKS and CDR2 is YYEKEE (reference sequence). The CDR3 totals 18 residues. Here the CDR3 DNA reads TGTGCCAGCAGCTTGGTAGTAACGTGGTTGGACAGCCCAGAAAAACTGTTTTTT. It yields the protein CASSLVVTWLDSPEKLFF.

This chain joins TRBV5-6 and TRBJ2-4, with D tentatively TRBD2 (6 bases). The germline V and J ends were trimmed by 0 bases and 2 bases, with 18 bases remaining between them. The V gene's germline CDR1 is SGHDT and CDR2 YYEEEE. The CDR3 is 18 amino acids. CDR3 loop: CASSLVGEARETKNIQYF. Written as DNA, the CDR3 is TGTGCCAGCAGCTTGGTGGGGGAGGCCCGCGAGACCAAAAACATTCAGTACTTC.

There are a few counts of this clone. The rearrangement links TRBV5-6 to TRBJ1-1; possibly TRBD1 for D (6 bases). The germline V gene has CDR1 SGHDT and CDR2 YYEEEE. V was clipped by 2 bases and J by 4 bases, with 12 bases between them. This CDR3 has 14 amino acids. The CDR3 loop reads CASSFYRVSTEAFF. CDR3 nucleotides: TGTGCCAGCAGCTTTTACAGGGTGAGCACTGAAGCTTTCTTT.

The chain recombines TRBV5-4 with TRBJ2-3; 7 bases are a match to TRBD2. This CDR3 has 15 residues. J was trimmed by 4 bases and V by 4 bases; bases with no gene match: 9. Germline-derived CDR1 and CDR2 are SGHNT and YYREEE (reference sequence). The CDR3 here is CASSIRLAGADTQYF. In nucleotides, the CDR3 is TGTGCCAGCAGCATCCGACTAGCCGGGGCAGATACGCAGTATTTT.

The chain employs TRBV5-1 and TRBJ1-1; TRBD1 might be the D (6 bases). V was pared by 4 bases and J by 11 bases, with 15 bases between. The germline CDR1 and CDR2 sequences are SGHRS and YFSETQ. The CDR3 sequence is 12 residues long. CDR3: CASSLPGVRAFF. For the CDR3, the DNA is TGCGCCAGCAGCCTTCCAGGGGTTCGGGCTTTCTTT. Full variable domain (outside the CDR3, taken from reference TRBV5-1 and TRBJ1-1): KAGVTQTPRYLIKTRGQQVTLSCSPISGHRSVSWYQQTPGQGLQFLFEYFSETQRNKGNFPGRFSGRQFSNSRSEMNVSTLELGDSALYLCASSLPGVRAFFGQGTRLTVV.

This clone was counted only a few times. The chain carries TRBV5-4 and TRBJ1-1; TRBD1 matches at 7 bases. Germline CDR1 SGHNT, CDR2 YYREEE (reference sequence). Losses at the gene ends were 4 bases for V and 0 bases for J; bases not matched to a gene: 3. The CDR3 length is 14 residues. The CDR3 nucleotides are TGTGCCAGCAGCCGGGGACAGCTGAACACTGAAGCTTTCTTT. This sequence encodes CASSRGQLNTEAFF.

This rearrangement joins TRBV7-2 to TRBJ1-2, with 9 bases lining up with TRBD1. The ends lost 1 base at V and 4 bases at J; junction bases unmatched: 7. The CDR3 consists of 16 residues. CDR1 is SGHTA and CDR2 is FQGNSA in the germline V gene. The CDR3 is CASSLVNRGLGYGYTF. The CDR3 bases are TGTGCCAGCAGCTTAGTCAACAGGGGGCTCGGCTATGGCTACACCTTC. The whole variable domain, remainder taken from reference TRBV7-2 and TRBJ1-2, is GAGVSQSPSNKVTEKGKDVELRCDPISGHTALYWYRQSLGQGLEFLIYFQGNSAPDKSGLPSDRFSAERTGGSVSTLTIQRTQQEDSAVYLCASSLVNRGLGYGYTFGSGTRLTVV.

V gene TRBV30 combines with J gene TRBJ2-5; no definite D call. V was cut by 0 bases and J by 4 bases, with 6 bases left in between. The germline gives CDR1 GTSNPN, CDR2 SVGIG (reference sequence). CDR3 length: 12 amino acids. CDR3 coding DNA: TGTGCCTGGAGTGTGCTATTAGAGACCCAGTACTTC. As protein: CAWSVLLETQYF.

The chain carries TRBV27 and TRBJ2-1; 10 nucleotides align to TRBD1. Trimming removed 7 bases from V and 2 bases from J; junction bases left unmatched: 5. CDR3 length equals 15 residues. Germline V gene data show CDR1 as MNHEY and CDR2 as SMNVEV (reference sequence). In nucleotides, the CDR3 is TGTGCCAGCACTTTCGGACAGGGGGCCTACAATGAGCAGTTCTTC. It encodes CASTFGQGAYNEQFF.

The rearrangement uses TRBV25-1 and TRBJ2-5; the D gene is possibly TRBD1 (6 bases). CDR1 MGHDK and CDR2 SYGVNS come from the germline V gene. Trimming removed 3 bases at V and 1 base at J, with 12 bases between. The CDR3 has 15 residues. CDR3 bases: TGTGCCAGCAGTGATACCCTGACAGGCCAAGAGACCCAGTACTTC. Translation gives CASSDTLTGQETQYF.

The chain links TRBV2 to TRBJ2-7, with a tentative D call TRBD2 (7 bases). V dropped 6 bases and J dropped 5 bases, with 17 bases sitting between them. The germline gives CDR1 SNHLY, CDR2 FYNNEI. This CDR3 has 14 residues. The CDR3 DNA is TGTGCCAGCAGCAGGGGAGGGGGTCTGGACGAGCAGTACGTC. It yields the protein CASSRGGGLDEQYV.

The CDR3 reads CATSRDFQETQYF. The CDR3 nucleotides read TGTGCCACCAGTCGGGATTTCCAAGAGACCCAGTACTTC. The gene calls are TRBV24-1 and TRBJ2-5; possible D gene TRBD2, 5 bases. Per germline, CDR1 KGHDR and CDR2 SFDVKD. CDR3 length: 13 amino acids. V was shortened by 6 bases and J by 1 base, with 8 bases between the two germline ends.

The rearrangement joins TRBV24-1 to TRBJ2-5; the match to TRBD1 covers 8 bases. Germline V gene data show CDR1 as KGHDR and CDR2 as SFDVKD. This CDR3 has 15 residues. The V segment lost 2 bases and the J segment 4 bases; nucleotides outside the gene matches: 5. The CDR3 region is CATSDSPDRGETQYF. CDR3 nucleotides: TGTGCCACCAGTGATTCTCCCGACAGGGGAGAGACCCAGTACTTC.